Sequencing of this T cell receptor beta chain was carried out in a study of cytomegalovirus exposure and HLA in healthy donors. General study findings and limits: Reported performance of the classifier showed diagnosis of cytomegalovirus status with high specificity and sensitivity. Altogether, about 160 TCR beta chains were recorded as cytomegalovirus-associated. As a later analysis showed, several of the most significant clusters appeared to be linked to common viral pathogens.

Vbeta (60) and Jbeta (13) primers were used in the PCR. Using immunoSEQ multiplex PCR, the repertoire was profiled, and TCRdb retains in-frame clones only, with some absent. The sample consists of about 190,000 clones, 70% to 80% of them appearing once. This CDR3 is built from 15 residues. Germline V gene sequence: CDR1 SNHLY, CDR2 FYNNEI. V dropped 8 bases and J dropped 1; count of bases not matched to a gene: 7. The donors (healthy individuals) were bone marrow donors. To note about this clone: Its antigen is unknown.

Sequencing was carried out using PBMCs. This chain joins TRBV2 and TRBJ2-1; 8 bases are shared with TRBD2. This receptor was identified in a woman aged 25-40 years in good health and CMV-seropositive. CDR3 nucleotide sequence: TGTGCCAGCTCCCTCGGGACTAGTTCCTACAATGAGCAGTTCTTC. Its translation: CASSLGTSSYNEQFF.